The rows below give T cell receptor beta chains drawn from one sample of a study of blood T cells in healthy people across ages. One entry per CDR3 protein results from TCRdb running MiXCR on the 5' RACE reads. The data show 350,000 to 450,000 distinct CDR3 sequences, about 55% seen once. Sample: blood. All receptors come from a man in his sixties in good health. CDR3s include the opening cysteine and the closing phenylalanine or tryptophan.

cdr3_aa: CASSQGQSSANEQYF; v_call: TRBV4-2; j_call: TRBJ2-7; cdr3_length: 15
cdr3_aa: CASRSDSGQVNTEAFF; v_call: TRBV27; j_call: TRBJ1-1; cdr3_length: 16
cdr3_aa: CASSLGGWSQETQYF; v_call: TRBV7-2; j_call: TRBJ2-5; cdr3_length: 15
cdr3_aa: CASSYVPTSYETQYF; v_call: TRBV6-5; j_call: TRBJ2-5; cdr3_length: 15
cdr3_aa: CASRSGQGKETQYF; v_call: TRBV7-2; j_call: TRBJ2-5; cdr3_length: 14
cdr3_aa: CSARDNQGHYGYTF; v_call: TRBV20-1; j_call: TRBJ1-2; cdr3_length: 14
cdr3_aa: CSVEELAGKQETQYF; v_call: TRBV29-1; j_call: TRBJ2-5; cdr3_length: 15
cdr3_aa: CASSLGPGANEQFF; v_call: TRBV7-6; j_call: TRBJ2-1; cdr3_length: 14
cdr3_aa: CASSQPTTGNYGYTF; v_call: TRBV4-1; j_call: TRBJ1-2; cdr3_length: 15
cdr3_aa: CASSFPGETQYF; v_call: TRBV27; j_call: TRBJ2-5; cdr3_length: 12
cdr3_aa: CAIRELLGEQYF; v_call: TRBV10-3; j_call: -; cdr3_length: 12
cdr3_aa: CASGGGAETQYF; v_call: TRBV7-6; j_call: TRBJ2-5; cdr3_length: 12
cdr3_aa: CASVRDRGFNEQFF; v_call: TRBV2; j_call: TRBJ2-1; cdr3_length: 14
cdr3_aa: CASSPTGMTNEKLFF; v_call: TRBV5-1; j_call: TRBJ1-4; cdr3_length: 15
cdr3_aa: CASSRTSSGALGNEQYF; v_call: TRBV11-2; j_call: TRBJ2-7; cdr3_length: 17
cdr3_aa: CASSQEGGRRLEQYF; v_call: TRBV4-3; j_call: TRBJ2-7; cdr3_length: 15
cdr3_aa: CSARGYLLGQGFIPDEQFF; v_call: TRBV20-1; j_call: TRBJ2-1; cdr3_length: 19
cdr3_aa: CSAPQGQTSTDTQYF; v_call: TRBV20-1; j_call: TRBJ2-3; cdr3_length: 15
cdr3_aa: CAISFDRPDTGELFF; v_call: TRBV10-3; j_call: TRBJ2-2; cdr3_length: 15
cdr3_aa: CSASPSQARSSYEQYF; v_call: TRBV20-1; j_call: TRBJ2-7; cdr3_length: 16
cdr3_aa: CSVEELGAGTYEQYF; v_call: TRBV29-1; j_call: TRBJ2-7; cdr3_length: 15
cdr3_aa: CASSLSTGDSYNEQFF; v_call: TRBV7-9; j_call: TRBJ2-1; cdr3_length: 16
cdr3_aa: CCVDSAGGVGTQYF; v_call: TRBV29-1; j_call: TRBJ2-5; cdr3_length: 14
cdr3_aa: CASSYSRGEQYF; v_call: TRBV6-5; j_call: TRBJ2-7; cdr3_length: 12
cdr3_aa: CASSGTVYNEQFF; v_call: TRBV28; j_call: TRBJ2-1; cdr3_length: 13
cdr3_aa: CASSIERGAKYNEQFF; v_call: TRBV21-1; j_call: TRBJ2-1; cdr3_length: 16
cdr3_aa: CASSPTVQQRYNEQFF; v_call: TRBV3-1; j_call: TRBJ2-1; cdr3_length: 16
cdr3_aa: CASSLLPRPRQDYNEQFF; v_call: TRBV28; j_call: TRBJ2-1; cdr3_length: 18
cdr3_aa: CAISESIGGAGYNEQFF; v_call: TRBV10-3; j_call: TRBJ2-1; cdr3_length: 17
cdr3_aa: CASSLFAGDTQYF; v_call: TRBV12-3/TRBV12-4; j_call: TRBJ2-3; cdr3_length: 13
cdr3_aa: CASTTRLFLRGYTF; v_call: TRBV12-3/TRBV12-4; j_call: TRBJ1-2; cdr3_length: 14
cdr3_aa: CASSQDVMLGAGAYNEQFF; v_call: TRBV3-1; j_call: TRBJ2-1; cdr3_length: 19
cdr3_aa: CSARDPSLAKNIQYF; v_call: TRBV20-1; j_call: TRBJ2-4; cdr3_length: 15
cdr3_aa: CSAPRQGDTIYF; v_call: TRBV20-1; j_call: TRBJ1-3; cdr3_length: 12
cdr3_aa: CASSRQTGGTEAFF; v_call: TRBV4-2; j_call: TRBJ1-1; cdr3_length: 14
cdr3_aa: CSAGGKGHQPQHF; v_call: TRBV20-1; j_call: TRBJ1-5; cdr3_length: 13
cdr3_aa: CASSVITGSEQYF; v_call: TRBV11-1; j_call: TRBJ2-7; cdr3_length: 13
cdr3_aa: CASSLATGEAFF; v_call: TRBV7-9; j_call: TRBJ1-1; cdr3_length: 12
cdr3_aa: CAIRPQGVGTDTQYF; v_call: TRBV10-3; j_call: TRBJ2-3; cdr3_length: 15
cdr3_aa: CASSVSNLPSQYF; v_call: TRBV7-2; j_call: TRBJ2-3; cdr3_length: 13
cdr3_aa: CSAREDRISSYEQYF; v_call: TRBV20-1; j_call: TRBJ2-7; cdr3_length: 15
cdr3_aa: CATSREMGASGGSSYEQYF; v_call: TRBV15; j_call: TRBJ2-7; cdr3_length: 19
cdr3_aa: CASSKRLAGDSTDTQYF; v_call: TRBV6-2/TRBV6-3; j_call: TRBJ2-3; cdr3_length: 17
cdr3_aa: CASSFFTEAFF; v_call: TRBV7-2; j_call: TRBJ1-1; cdr3_length: 11
cdr3_aa: CASSFVGALYEQYF; v_call: TRBV7-2; j_call: -; cdr3_length: 14
cdr3_aa: CASSSGLNTGELFF; v_call: TRBV6-6; j_call: TRBJ2-2; cdr3_length: 14